The present TCR beta chain was sequenced within a study of response to subunit inactivated influenza vaccine. About this clonotype itself: Its antigen is unknown.

The CDR3 is made up of 14 amino acids. CDR1 is LGHNA and CDR2 is YSLEER in the germline V gene. Trimming took off 3 bases at V and 3 bases at J, with 12 bases between the two ends. Study-wide points: Few new T cells, the authors suggested, are recruited by each seasonal influenza vaccination.

MiXCR was run by TCRdb on the RT-PCR reads, yielding one entry per CDR3 protein. Of about 570,000 distinct CDR3 sequences detected, approximately 10% appear once; the ten largest clones hold about 10%. The sequence came from a man aged 50-59 years who received an inactivated influenza vaccine. The chain combines TRBV4-3 with TRBJ2-7, with D possibly being TRBD1 (5 bases). Here the sequenced sample was PBMCs from blood, taken on the day of vaccination. The CDR3 nucleotides read TGCGCCAGCAGCCAGCTAAGAGACAGCTACGAGCAGTACTTC. Its protein product is CASSQLRDSYEQYF.